This T cell receptor beta chain was sequenced during a study of brain metastases from non-small cell lung cancer. The study's findings and limits: Brain metastases had lower T-cell infiltration than primary tumors. TCR repertoires overlapped largely between brain metastases and matched primaries. In approximately 60% of brain metastases, T-cell clones were expanded compared with matched primary tumors.

TCRdb's table, derived via immunoSEQ multiplex PCR, lists solely in-frame clones and lacks some. The data contain approximately 4,100 clones, about 90% of them singletons. With V trimmed by 5 bases and J by 0 bases, 14 bases remained unmatched. Germline V gene lookup returns CDR1 SGHAT and CDR2 FQNNGV. This CDR3 is 19 amino acids long. Only a few counts were recorded for this clone. Its antigen is still unknown. The receptor was derived from a donor aged 40 or over with non-small cell lung cancer. The sequencing sample was made of primary lung tumor tissue. The rearrangement links TRBV11-2 to TRBJ2-4, with 9 bases fitting TRBD1. The CDR3 DNA follows: TGTGCCAGCAGCCACCGGGACAGGGTTATGGTAGTAGCCAAAAACATTCAGTACTTC. Encoded protein: CASSHRDRVMVVAKNIQYF.